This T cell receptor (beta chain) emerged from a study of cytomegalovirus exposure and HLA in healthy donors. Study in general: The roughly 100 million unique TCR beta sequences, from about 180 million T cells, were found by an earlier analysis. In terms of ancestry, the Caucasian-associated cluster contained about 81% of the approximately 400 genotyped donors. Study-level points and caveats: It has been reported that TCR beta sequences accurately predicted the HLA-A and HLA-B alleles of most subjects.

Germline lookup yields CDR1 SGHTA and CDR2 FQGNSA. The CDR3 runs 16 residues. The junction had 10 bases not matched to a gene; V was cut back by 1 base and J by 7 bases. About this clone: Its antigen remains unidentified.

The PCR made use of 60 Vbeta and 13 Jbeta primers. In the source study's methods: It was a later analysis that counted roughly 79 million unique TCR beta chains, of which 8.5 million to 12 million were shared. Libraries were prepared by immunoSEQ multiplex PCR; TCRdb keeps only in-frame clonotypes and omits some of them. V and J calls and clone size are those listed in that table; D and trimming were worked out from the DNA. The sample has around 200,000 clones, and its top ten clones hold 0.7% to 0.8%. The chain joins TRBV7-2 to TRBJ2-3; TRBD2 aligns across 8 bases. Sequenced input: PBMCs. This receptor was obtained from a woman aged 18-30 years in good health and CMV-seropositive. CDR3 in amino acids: CASSLEGTSGSYTQYF. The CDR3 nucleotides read TGTGCCAGCAGCTTAGAAGGTACTAGCGGTTCCTATACGCAGTATTTT.